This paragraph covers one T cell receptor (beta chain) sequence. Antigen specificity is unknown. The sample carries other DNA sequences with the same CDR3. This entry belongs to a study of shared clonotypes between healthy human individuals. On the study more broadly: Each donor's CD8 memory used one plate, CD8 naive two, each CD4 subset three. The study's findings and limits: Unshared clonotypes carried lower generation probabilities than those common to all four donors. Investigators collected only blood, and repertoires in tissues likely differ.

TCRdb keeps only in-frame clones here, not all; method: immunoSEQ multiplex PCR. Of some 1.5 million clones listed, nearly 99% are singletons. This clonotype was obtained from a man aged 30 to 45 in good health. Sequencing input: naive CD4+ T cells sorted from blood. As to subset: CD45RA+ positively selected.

Here the CDR3 reads CASSEGTSGYNEQFF. CDR3 bases: TGTGCCAGCAGTGAAGGGACTAGCGGGTACAATGAGCAGTTCTTC. The chain is built from TRBV2 and TRBJ2-1; 11 nucleotides match TRBD2. The CDR3 length is 15 residues. The V segment lost 1 base and the J segment 4 bases; nucleotides outside the gene matches: 0. Germline lookup yields CDR1 SNHLY and CDR2 FYNNEI.